The TCR beta chain described here comes from a study of control samples from healthy donors and cancer patients. Here immunoSEQ multiplex PCR was the method, and the copy in TCRdb shows in-frame clones only, minus some. Counted here are 150,000 to 200,000 clones, 70% to 90% occurring once; the ten biggest clones make up approximately 1.6%. The CDR3 loop spans 15 amino acids. CDR1 is MNHEY and CDR2 is SVGAGI in the germline V gene. V dropped 2 bases and J dropped 7; count of bases not matched to a gene: 7. J is TRBJ1-5 and V is TRBV6-5, with TRBD1 identical over 8 bases. The clonotype comes from a man between 18 and 29 years old in good health. Specimen: blood. DNA of the CDR3: TGTGCCAGCAGTTACACCAGGACAGGGAGCCAGCCCCAGCATTTT. Translating gives CASSYTRTGSQPQHF.